Below are 9 T cell receptor beta chains sequenced from a single sample in a study of cytomegalovirus exposure and HLA in healthy donors (dated by TCRdb to 2016 to 2017). Receptor libraries were prepared by the immunoSEQ multiplex PCR assay. A mixture of 60 forward primers for TCR Vbeta segments and 13 reverse primers for TCR Jbeta segments was used in the multiplex PCR. In TCRdb, the immuneACCESS table is reduced to in-frame sequences with V and J assigned. These tables do not hold every clone; where another copy was compared, an unresolved V gene accounts for under half, and the others remain unexplained. The sample profile shows 110,000 or so clones; around two thirds of them were found once. Of the sample, around 2% is held by the ten largest clones. What was sequenced was PBMCs. The origin of the receptors is a human donor in good health.

The rearrangement links TRBV29-1 to TRBJ1-5, with D unclear. V was clipped by 8 bases and J by 2 bases, with 10 bases between them. CDR1 and CDR2 from the germline V gene are SQVTM and ANQGSEA. CDR3 size: 12 residues. The CDR3 nucleotides are TGCAGCACCGGCGGGGGCAATCAGCCCCAGCATTTT. Translation gives CSTGGGNQPQHF.

The chain carries TRBV5-6 and TRBJ2-7; weak D call: TRBD1 (5 bases). V dropped 2 bases and J dropped 3 bases, with 12 bases sitting between them. The CDR3 extends over 14 amino acids. Germline CDR1 reads SGHDT; CDR2 reads YYEEEE. The CDR3 sequence: CASSFRRDSYEQYF. CDR3 nucleotide sequence: TGTGCCAGCAGCTTCCGAAGAGACAGCTACGAGCAGTACTTC.

The chain is built from TRBV5-6 and TRBJ2-7, with 9 bases lining up with TRBD2. V was clipped by 5 bases and J by 3 bases; unmatched bases: 15. CDR3 length: 17 amino acids. Germline-derived CDR1 and CDR2 are SGHDT and YYEEEE. CDR3 region: CASSRYEREAVYYEQYF. Here the CDR3 DNA reads TGTGCCAGCAGTCGATACGAGCGGGAGGCCGTATACTACGAGCAGTACTTC.

The chain joins TRBV7-2 to TRBJ2-7, with D perhaps TRBD2 (5 bases). Trimming took 4 bases from V and 7 from J, leaving 11 bases between them. Germline V lookup: CDR1 SGHTA, CDR2 FQGNSA. The CDR3 totals 12 residues. The CDR3 nucleotides are TGTGCCAGCAGCTATTCCGGGAAAGAGCAGTACTTC. Its translation is CASSYSGKEQYF. Full variable domain (missing parts from reference TRBV7-2 and TRBJ2-7): GAGVSQSPSNKVTEKGKDVELRCDPISGHTALYWYRQSLGQGLEFLIYFQGNSAPDKSGLPSDRFSAERTGGSVSTLTIQRTQQEDSAVYLCASSYSGKEQYFGPGTRLTVT.

The table lists this clone with a count of one. The V gene is TRBV30, the J gene TRBJ1-4; D is possibly TRBD1 (6 bases). The CDR3 covers 16 residues. CDR1 is GTSNPN and CDR2 is SVGIG in the germline V gene (reference sequence). V lost 2 bases to trimming and J lost 4 bases, with 17 bases between them. The CDR3 nucleotides are TGTGCCTGGAGTCCACCGTACAAGACAGGTAATGAAAAACTGTTTTTT. It is translated as CAWSPPYKTGNEKLFF.

This clone was seen a single time. The chain joins TRBV7-9 to TRBJ1-1; 10 bases line up with TRBD1. CDR3 size: 13 residues. The germline V gene encodes CDR1 SEHNR and CDR2 FQNEAQ (reference sequence). The junction had 3 bases not matched to a gene; V was cut back by 5 bases and J by 6 bases. CDR3 in amino acids: CASSLGQGSEAFF. The CDR3 nucleotides are TGTGCCAGCAGCCTGGGACAGGGGTCTGAAGCTTTCTTT.

This rearrangement joins TRBV11-2 to TRBJ2-5; 7 nucleotides line up with TRBD1. This CDR3 is built from 16 residues. Germline-derived CDR1 and CDR2 are SGHAT and FQNNGV. V was clipped by 5 bases and J by 5 bases; unmatched bases: 14. The CDR3 is CASSQGVGPSLETQYF. CDR3 sequence (DNA): TGTGCCAGCAGCCAGGGGGTGGGACCCTCACTGGAGACCCAGTACTTC.

The chain links TRBV18 to TRBJ1-2; D gene unclear. This CDR3 has 15 residues. Per the germline V gene, CDR1 is KGHSH and CDR2 is LQKENI. V dropped 1 base and J dropped 4 bases, with 13 bases sitting between them. CDR3 nucleotides: TGTGCCAGCTCACCACGGTCAGAAACCTCCTATGGCTACACCTTC. Protein: CASSPRSETSYGYTF.

This clone has a handful of counts. The chain is built from TRBV7-2 and TRBJ2-5; 14 bases map to TRBD2. The trim removed 8 bases at V and 0 bases at J, leaving 8 bases unmatched. Germline V gene sequence: CDR1 SGHTA, CDR2 FQGNSA. There are 17 residues in the CDR3. Here the CDR3 DNA reads TGTGCCAGCCGCGATCGACTAGCGGGAGGGTACCAAGAGACCCAGTACTTC. Its translation is CASRDRLAGGYQETQYF.